This TCR beta chain was captured in a study of tumor-infiltrating lymphocytes in glioblastoma multiforme. Germline V gene lookup returns CDR1 SEHNR and CDR2 FQNEAQ (reference sequence). CDR3 length: 16 residues. TCRB libraries came from RNA via three nested multiplex PCR rounds. TCRdb itself ran the multiplex PCR reads through MiXCR, one entry per CDR3 protein. Of fewer than 40,000 distinct CDR3 sequences in the sample, under 70% were seen once. As for this clonotype: This may arise from a read error, as a much more abundant clone is one base away.

J is TRBJ2-2 and V is TRBV7-9; D might be TRBD2 (5 bases). This clonotype originated in a male donor with glioblastoma. Input material: brain tumor tissue. CDR3 loop: CASSLAPAGYPGELLF. As DNA, the CDR3 is TGTGCCAGCAGCTTAGCGCCTGCAGGATACCCCGGGGAGCTGCTTTTT.